This T cell receptor (beta chain) was sequenced for a study of tumor-infiltrating lymphocytes in localized non-small cell lung cancer. Study-wide findings and caveats: Only some patients had TCR sequencing, depending on available tissue. Higher tumor T cell infiltration than in uninvolved lung was supported by TCRbeta sequencing. No T-cell fraction difference was seen between IM1 and IM2 tumors.

The germline V gene has CDR1 LNHDA and CDR2 SQIVND (reference sequence). The V end was cut by 6 bases, the J end by 8 bases, with 13 bases between. The CDR3 is made up of 13 amino acids. Clones were read by immunoSEQ multiplex PCR, and TCRdb kept only the in-frame ones, dropping some. The sample lists about 7,000 clones, about 70% occurring once. A note on this clone: Antigen specificity is unknown.

The sequence was collected from a human donor with non-small cell lung cancer. The V and J genes are TRBV19 and TRBJ2-2, with a weak D call TRBD2 (5 bases). What was sequenced was uninvolved lung tissue not adjacent to the tumor. The CDR3 DNA is TGTGCCAGTAGATTTAGCGCCATAGGGGAGCTGTTTTTT. It encodes CASRFSAIGELFF.